This is a list of T cell receptor beta chains from one sample in a study of blood T cell repertoires in COVID-19. Clones were sequenced by immunoSEQ multiplex PCR, and TCRdb holds only the in-frame ones, with some missing. The sample carries around 130,000 clones, 84% recorded once. Specimen: peripheral blood. All receptors come from a woman under 40 who had recovered from COVID-19. The CDR3 runs from the conserved cysteine through the conserved F or W. Fields, in order: clone size, J gene, V gene, D gene, CDR3 DNA, CDR3 protein. D genes are given only for firm matches. Clone size appears in some rows only: once, few, many, or a class for an expanded clone.

clone size: .
J gene: TRBJ1-5
V gene: TRBV7-6
D gene: .
CDR3 DNA: TGTGCCAGCAGCCGGACTGCAGGGGACAATCAGCCCCAGCATTTT
CDR3 protein: CASSRTAGDNQPQHF

clone size: .
J gene: TRBJ2-5
V gene: TRBV5-5
D gene: TRBD2
CDR3 DNA: TGTGCCAGCAGCTTCAGGACTAGCGGGGGTCAAGAGACCCAGTACTTC
CDR3 protein: CASSFRTSGGQETQYF

clone size: .
J gene: TRBJ2-2
V gene: TRBV3-1/TRBV3-2
D gene: .
CDR3 DNA: TGTGCCAGCAGCCCGCATACAGGGCCGAGCACCGGGGAGCTGTTTTTT
CDR3 protein: CASSPHTGPSTGELFF

clone size: .
J gene: TRBJ2-1
V gene: TRBV7-3
D gene: .
CDR3 DNA: TGTGCCAGCAGCCTAACTCCCGGCTCCTACAATGAGCAGTTCTTC
CDR3 protein: CASSLTPGSYNEQFF

clone size: few
J gene: TRBJ2-2
V gene: TRBV5-5
D gene: .
CDR3 DNA: TGTGCCAGCAGCTTGGGGCAGGGGACCGGGGAGCTGTTTTTT
CDR3 protein: CASSLGQGTGELFF

clone size: .
J gene: TRBJ1-2
V gene: TRBV7-9
D gene: .
CDR3 DNA: TGTGCCAGCAGCTTAGGTGCAGGGAACTATGGCTACACCTTC
CDR3 protein: CASSLGAGNYGYTF

clone size: .
J gene: TRBJ2-1
V gene: TRBV18
D gene: TRBD2
CDR3 DNA: TGTGCCAGCTTCGGGGGGGAGTCGAGGAATGAGCAGTTCTTC
CDR3 protein: CASFGGESRNEQFF

clone size: .
J gene: TRBJ2-3
V gene: TRBV14
D gene: TRBD1
CDR3 DNA: TGTGCCAGCAGCCTCCCTGGGACAGGGCTCACAGATACGCAGTATTTT
CDR3 protein: CASSLPGTGLTDTQYF

clone size: few
J gene: TRBJ1-1
V gene: TRBV6-5
D gene: .
CDR3 DNA: TGTGCCAGCGAGGGGGGGGACACTGAAGCTTTCTTT
CDR3 protein: CASEGGDTEAFF

clone size: .
J gene: TRBJ1-6
V gene: TRBV18
D gene: .
CDR3 DNA: TGTGCCAGCTCACCATTTTTAGGGGATTCACCCCTCCACTTT
CDR3 protein: CASSPFLGDSPLHF

clone size: few
J gene: TRBJ2-7
V gene: TRBV5-1
D gene: .
CDR3 DNA: TGCGCCAGCCGGATCGGACACCCGAGCTCCTACGAGCAGTACTTC
CDR3 protein: CASRIGHPSSYEQYF

clone size: .
J gene: TRBJ1-1
V gene: TRBV12-3/TRBV12-4
D gene: .
CDR3 DNA: TGTGCCAGCAGTTTTGGGGGGAGTGGAGCTTTCTTT
CDR3 protein: CASSFGGSGAFF

clone size: .
J gene: TRBJ1-1
V gene: TRBV6-5
D gene: .
CDR3 DNA: TGTGCCAGCAGGCATCCTCGGGGGGTTTGGACTGAAGCTTTCTTT
CDR3 protein: CASRHPRGVWTEAFF

clone size: .
J gene: TRBJ1-1
V gene: TRBV3-1/TRBV3-2
D gene: .
CDR3 DNA: TGTGCCAGCAGCCAAGGCGGTATGAACACTGAAGCTTTCTTT
CDR3 protein: CASSQGGMNTEAFF

clone size: .
J gene: TRBJ2-3
V gene: TRBV20-1
D gene: TRBD2
CDR3 DNA: TGCAGTGCTAGTCGGACGGGAGGGAGGACAGATACGCAGTATTTT
CDR3 protein: CSASRTGGRTDTQYF

clone size: .
J gene: TRBJ2-6
V gene: TRBV2
D gene: .
CDR3 DNA: TGTGCCAGCATCCCCCGCTCTGGGGCCAACGTCCTGACTTTC
CDR3 protein: CASIPRSGANVLTF

clone size: .
J gene: TRBJ1-2
V gene: TRBV19
D gene: .
CDR3 DNA: TGTGCCAGTAGTATCCGTGGCAGCGAAGTTTATGGCTACACCTTC
CDR3 protein: CASSIRGSEVYGYTF

clone size: .
J gene: TRBJ1-1
V gene: TRBV5-5
D gene: .
CDR3 DNA: TGTGCCAGCAGCTTGGACCAAGGGGTCGTTAACACTGAAGCTTTCTTT
CDR3 protein: CASSLDQGVVNTEAFF

clone size: few
J gene: TRBJ1-3
V gene: TRBV19
D gene: TRBD1
CDR3 DNA: TGTGCCAGTAGTATTAGGACAGGGGGCGAAAACACCATATATTTT
CDR3 protein: CASSIRTGGENTIYF

clone size: .
J gene: TRBJ2-2
V gene: TRBV6-6
D gene: .
CDR3 DNA: TGTGCCAGCAGTTCACAAATCGCGGGCACCGGGGAGCTGTTTTTT
CDR3 protein: CASSSQIAGTGELFF

clone size: .
J gene: TRBJ2-2
V gene: TRBV24-1
D gene: .
CDR3 DNA: TGTGCCACCAGTGACAGTCGACAGAACACCGGGGAGCTGTTTTTT
CDR3 protein: CATSDSRQNTGELFF

clone size: .
J gene: TRBJ2-1
V gene: TRBV13
D gene: TRBD2
CDR3 DNA: TGTGCCAGCAGCTTAGGATCACTAGCGGCCTACAATGAGCAGTTCTTC
CDR3 protein: CASSLGSLAAYNEQFF

clone size: once
J gene: TRBJ2-7
V gene: TRBV6-5
D gene: .
CDR3 DNA: TGTGCCAGCAAATCGAGCGGATCTTCCTACGAGCAGTACTTC
CDR3 protein: CASKSSGSSYEQYF

clone size: once
J gene: TRBJ1-1
V gene: TRBV18
D gene: .
CDR3 DNA: TGTGCCAGCTCCCAAGGACAGCCCAGCATGAACACTGAAGCTTTCTTT
CDR3 protein: CASSQGQPSMNTEAFF

clone size: .
J gene: TRBJ1-2
V gene: TRBV12-3/TRBV12-4
D gene: TRBD1
CDR3 DNA: TGTGCCACCGAGGGACAGACTAACTATGGCTACACCTTC
CDR3 protein: CATEGQTNYGYTF

clone size: .
J gene: TRBJ2-6
V gene: TRBV4-1
D gene: .
CDR3 DNA: TGCGCCAGCAGCTATCTCGGTGAAGGGGGCTCTGGGGCCAACGTCCTGACTTTC
CDR3 protein: CASSYLGEGGSGANVLTF

clone size: .
J gene: TRBJ2-1
V gene: TRBV4-1
D gene: TRBD2
CDR3 DNA: TGCGCCAGCAGCCAAGATGCTAGCGGGACCTACAATGAGCAGTTCTTC
CDR3 protein: CASSQDASGTYNEQFF

clone size: .
J gene: TRBJ2-1
V gene: TRBV5-1
D gene: TRBD2
CDR3 DNA: TGCGCCAGCAGCCGACTAGCTGAAAGGGGCGATGAGCAGTTCTTC
CDR3 protein: CASSRLAERGDEQFF

clone size: .
J gene: TRBJ1-6
V gene: TRBV5-6
D gene: TRBD1
CDR3 DNA: TGTGCCAGCAGCCCCTGGACAGGGGGCGTTAATTCACCCCTCCACTTT
CDR3 protein: CASSPWTGGVNSPLHF

clone size: .
J gene: TRBJ1-5
V gene: TRBV7-8
D gene: TRBD1
CDR3 DNA: TGTGCCAGCAGCTCGGACAGGGCGTCGTATACGAGCAATCAGCCCCAGCATTTT
CDR3 protein: CASSSDRASYTSNQPQHF

clone size: .
J gene: TRBJ1-2
V gene: TRBV6-5
D gene: .
CDR3 DNA: TGTGCCAGCAGTTACGGGCTAGGAGGGATCAATGGCTACACCTTC
CDR3 protein: CASSYGLGGINGYTF

clone size: .
J gene: TRBJ2-7
V gene: TRBV28
D gene: .
CDR3 DNA: TGTGCCAGCAGATCAGGAACAGGGATCGGCTACGAGCAGTACTTC
CDR3 protein: CASRSGTGIGYEQYF

clone size: .
J gene: TRBJ1-1
V gene: TRBV28
D gene: .
CDR3 DNA: TGTGCCAGCAGTCGGACAGTGAACACTGAAGCTTTCTTT
CDR3 protein: CASSRTVNTEAFF

clone size: .
J gene: TRBJ2-3
V gene: TRBV4-1
D gene: .
CDR3 DNA: TGCGCCAGCAGCCATGCGCCTCCAGGGGAGAAGTCGTCAGATACGCAGTATTTT
CDR3 protein: CASSHAPPGEKSSDTQYF

clone size: few
J gene: TRBJ2-1
V gene: TRBV3-1/TRBV3-2
D gene: TRBD2
CDR3 DNA: TGTGCCGCGGGAGGTAGCGGGGGGGGATATGAGCAGTTCTTC
CDR3 protein: CAAGGSGGGYEQFF

clone size: .
J gene: TRBJ1-2
V gene: TRBV6-5
D gene: .
CDR3 DNA: TGTGCCAGCCAGGAAGAGACAGCCTATGGCTACACCTTC
CDR3 protein: CASQEETAYGYTF

clone size: few
J gene: TRBJ2-1
V gene: TRBV6-2/TRBV6-3
D gene: TRBD2
CDR3 DNA: TGTGCCAGCAGTTACCAGGTAGCGGGGAGAAACAATGAGCAGTTCTTC
CDR3 protein: CASSYQVAGRNNEQFF

clone size: .
J gene: TRBJ1-2
V gene: TRBV29-1
D gene: TRBD1
CDR3 DNA: TGCAGCGTCCCGACAGGGGTAGGAATTCGTGGCTACACCTTC
CDR3 protein: CSVPTGVGIRGYTF

clone size: .
J gene: TRBJ1-1
V gene: TRBV7-2
D gene: TRBD1
CDR3 DNA: TGTGCCAGCAGCTCACAGGGGGGCACTGAAGCTTTCTTT
CDR3 protein: CASSSQGGTEAFF

clone size: .
J gene: TRBJ2-7
V gene: TRBV28
D gene: .
CDR3 DNA: TGTGCCAGCAGTCGGGAGTACTCCTACGAGCAGTACTTC
CDR3 protein: CASSREYSYEQYF

clone size: .
J gene: TRBJ2-1
V gene: TRBV3-1/TRBV3-2
D gene: TRBD2
CDR3 DNA: TGTGCCAGCAGCCTCAGATCCGGGGGGAAGAATGAGCAGTTCTTC
CDR3 protein: CASSLRSGGKNEQFF

clone size: .
J gene: TRBJ2-5
V gene: TRBV19
D gene: TRBD1
CDR3 DNA: TGTGCCAGTAGTATTTTCGGACAGGGCCAAGAGACCCAGTACTTC
CDR3 protein: CASSIFGQGQETQYF

clone size: .
J gene: TRBJ1-4
V gene: TRBV2
D gene: .
CDR3 DNA: TGTGCCAGCACGGCGGGGGCCGGGGCTAATGAAAAACTGTTTTTT
CDR3 protein: CASTAGAGANEKLFF

clone size: .
J gene: TRBJ1-2
V gene: TRBV5-6
D gene: .
CDR3 DNA: TGTGCCAGCAGCTGGGGATCAGGGAGGAACTATGGCTACACCTTC
CDR3 protein: CASSWGSGRNYGYTF

clone size: .
J gene: TRBJ2-7
V gene: TRBV10-2
D gene: TRBD1
CDR3 DNA: TGCGCCAGCAGTGACCCAGGGGGAGTATCGAGCTCCTACGAGCAGTACTTC
CDR3 protein: CASSDPGGVSSSYEQYF

clone size: .
J gene: TRBJ1-1
V gene: TRBV7-3
D gene: .
CDR3 DNA: TGTGCCAGCAGCTTAAGAGGACTCAACACTGAAGCTTTCTTT
CDR3 protein: CASSLRGLNTEAFF

clone size: .
J gene: TRBJ2-7
V gene: TRBV29-1
D gene: TRBD2
CDR3 DNA: TGCAGCGTTGAGGGGCCCGGGACTAGCGCTGACTACGAGCAGTACTTC
CDR3 protein: CSVEGPGTSADYEQYF

clone size: once
J gene: TRBJ2-7
V gene: TRBV7-6
D gene: TRBD2
CDR3 DNA: TGTGCCAGCAGCCGTGGACTAGCGGGAAACTCCTACGAGCAGTACTTC
CDR3 protein: CASSRGLAGNSYEQYF

clone size: .
J gene: TRBJ2-7
V gene: TRBV7-9
D gene: .
CDR3 DNA: TGTGCCAGCAGCTTGTCCGGGACTCTCTCCTACGAGCAGTACTTC
CDR3 protein: CASSLSGTLSYEQYF

clone size: .
J gene: TRBJ1-3
V gene: TRBV7-9
D gene: TRBD1
CDR3 DNA: TGTGCCAGCAGCCGACAGGGTTCTGGAAACACCATATATTTT
CDR3 protein: CASSRQGSGNTIYF

clone size: many
J gene: TRBJ2-6
V gene: TRBV14
D gene: .
CDR3 DNA: TGTGCCAGCAGCCAGTACCCCTTCGGGTTTACTGGGGCCAACGTCCTGACTTTC
CDR3 protein: CASSQYPFGFTGANVLTF

clone size: .
J gene: TRBJ1-3
V gene: TRBV10-3
D gene: .
CDR3 DNA: TGTGCCATCAGTGAGTCGATCGGTGGAAACACCATATATTTT
CDR3 protein: CAISESIGGNTIYF

clone size: .
J gene: TRBJ2-7
V gene: TRBV2
D gene: .
CDR3 DNA: TGTGCCAGCAGGTCAACACAGGGTTCCTACGAGCAGTACTTC
CDR3 protein: CASRSTQGSYEQYF

clone size: .
J gene: TRBJ1-2
V gene: TRBV6-5
D gene: TRBD1
CDR3 DNA: TGTGCCAGCAGTTACTCGACAGGGATCAACTATGGCTACACCTTC
CDR3 protein: CASSYSTGINYGYTF

clone size: .
J gene: TRBJ2-6
V gene: TRBV11-2
D gene: .
CDR3 DNA: TGTGCCAGCAGCCACATGTCGGACATATTTTACTCTGGGGCCAACGTCCTGACTTTC
CDR3 protein: CASSHMSDIFYSGANVLTF

clone size: .
J gene: TRBJ2-6
V gene: TRBV6-4
D gene: TRBD1
CDR3 DNA: TGTGCCAGCAGTGAACGGCAGGGGGTCTCTGGGGCCAACGTCCTGACTTTC
CDR3 protein: CASSERQGVSGANVLTF

clone size: .
J gene: TRBJ1-6
V gene: TRBV2
D gene: TRBD1
CDR3 DNA: TGTGCCAGCAGTCCCGACAGGGGTATCGGTTCACCCCTCCACTTT
CDR3 protein: CASSPDRGIGSPLHF

clone size: .
J gene: TRBJ1-3
V gene: TRBV7-9
D gene: .
CDR3 DNA: TGTGCCAGCAGCTTAGCGGTACAGAGAGCTGGAAACACCATATATTTT
CDR3 protein: CASSLAVQRAGNTIYF